This T cell receptor beta chain was recovered during a study of control samples from healthy donors and cancer patients. This clone was seen a single time. Measured with immunoSEQ multiplex PCR; TCRdb has only the in-frame clones, and not every one. This table holds about 73,000 clones, roughly 87% found once. The V gene's germline CDR1 is KGHDR and CDR2 SFDVKD. V lost 3 bases and J lost 5, with 3 bases in between. The CDR3 extends over 11 amino acids. The clonotype was recovered from a woman in her forties or fifties in good health. The rearrangement joins TRBV24-1 to TRBJ2-5; D unresolved. The sequenced material came from blood. DNA of the CDR3: TGTGCCACCAGTGATAGGGAGACCCAGTACTTC. Its protein product is CATSDRETQYF.